This T cell receptor beta chain was sequenced in a study of CD8+CD57+ T cells in acquired aplastic anemia. At the level of the study: Healthy CD8+ samples averaged around 10 million reads.

Genomic DNA served as template for TCR beta VDJ and CDR3 profiling. A single record per CDR3 protein comes from TCRdb applying MiXCR to the reads. There are 400,000 to 500,000 distinct CDR3 sequences in the sample; about 70% occur only once, and 3.5% to 4.5% lies in the top ten. General study points: Twenty-nine sequences, all CD8+ CDR3, were shared between patients and controls.

V lost 4 bases and J 7 bases, leaving 10 bases between the germline ends. The CDR3 loop spans 11 amino acids. Germline V gene data show CDR1 as SQVTM and CDR2 as ANQGSEA. Concerning this clonotype: Its antigen remains unknown.

This TCR came from a human donor in good health, serving as a control. The chain joins TRBV29-1 to TRBJ1-2; TRBD1 is a possible D gene (5 bases). Sequences were obtained from sorted CD4+, CD8+, or CD8+CD57+ T cells (not recorded which) from PBMCs. CDR3 nucleotide sequence: TGCAGCGTTGTCGGGGGTCGTGGCTACACCTTC. It is translated as CSVVGGRGYTF. The full variable domain, rest sourced from reference TRBV29-1 and TRBJ1-2, is SAVISQKPSRDICQRGTSLTIQCQVDSQVTMMFWYRQQPGQSLTLIATANQGSEATYESGFVIDKFPISRPNLTFSTLTVSNMSPEDSSIYLCSVVGGRGYTFGSGTRLTVV.